Following are 13 T cell receptor beta chains from one sample sequenced in a study of radiation and T cells in renal cell carcinoma. The repertoire was sequenced with immunoSEQ multiplex PCR; TCRdb's copy has only in-frame clones and lacks some. The sample carries around 100,000 clones, around 80% recorded once. Time point defined: blood 4 weeks post-SBRT, at nephrectomy. Treatment denoted: 15 Gy SBRT to primary tumor, nephrectomy 4 weeks later. This material consisted of blood, taken from a patient whose treatment included radiotherapy and nephrectomy. The receptors were sampled from a man aged 55-75 years with renal cell carcinoma.

In its sample, this clone was seen once. This chain connects TRBV5-3 to TRBJ2-1, with D possibly TRBD2 on 6 matching bases. TRBV5-3 counts as an open reading frame of uncertain function. Trimming took 4 bases from V and 14 from J, leaving 13 bases between them. The CDR3 has 11 amino acids. The CDR3 reads CARSRGLSEFF. The CDR3 nucleotides read TGTGCCAGAAGCAGGGGACTGTCGGAGTTCTTC.

This sequence joins TRBV27 and TRBJ1-3; the D gene is possibly TRBD1 (6 bases). CDR3 length: 15 residues. Germline CDR1 and CDR2: MNHEY and SMNVEV (reference sequence). With 0 bases removed from V and 2 bases from J, the gap between germline ends came to 8 bases. CDR3 DNA: TGTGCCAGCAGTTTATCAGGGGGGACTGGAAACACCATATATTTT. It is translated as CASSLSGGTGNTIYF.

The chain carries TRBV29-1 and TRBJ1-3, with 7 bases that match TRBD1. This CDR3 comprises 13 residues. V lost 6 bases and J lost 2; bases outside the gene matches: 4. The germline CDR1 and CDR2 sequences are SQVTM and ANQGSEA. Written as DNA, the CDR3 is TGCAGCGTCGGGACAGCAACTGGAAACACCATATATTTT. Translation: CSVGTATGNTIYF.

The gene calls are TRBV6-5 and TRBJ1-4, with 9 positions matching TRBD1. Germline V gives CDR1 MNHEY, CDR2 SVGAGI. The ends lost 7 bases at V and 5 bases at J; junction bases unmatched: 2. CDR3 length: 13 amino acids. This chain's CDR3 is CASKGTGNEKLFF. The CDR3 DNA follows: TGTGCCAGCAAAGGGACAGGGAATGAAAAACTGTTTTTT.

The chain couples TRBV21-1 to TRBJ2-2; TRBD1 is taken as the D call from the table, unchecked against the DNA. TRBV21-1 is a known pseudogene. The CDR3 spans 17 residues. The CDR3 is CASTLWAGTGLTGELFF. The CDR3 bases are TGTGCCAGCACTTTATGGGCCGGGACAGGGCTGACCGGGGAGCTGTTTTTT.

This chain joins TRBV2 and TRBJ2-2; a possible D gene is TRBD2 (5 bases). Trimming removed 5 bases from V and 5 bases from J, with 12 bases in between. The CDR3 length is 14 residues. Germline V gene data show CDR1 as SNHLY and CDR2 as FYNNEI. CDR3 nucleotides: TGTGCCAGCAGTACCGGGGTTCAAACCGGGGAGCTGTTTTTT. Translating it yields CASSTGVQTGELFF.

This chain connects TRBV5-4 to TRBJ2-2; 9 nucleotides match TRBD1. The V gene end was trimmed by 4 bases and the J gene end by 3 bases; junction bases not matched to a gene: 4. CDR1 and CDR2 (germline): SGHNT, YYREEE (reference sequence). The CDR3 is 15 amino acids. Written as DNA, the CDR3 is TGTGCCAGCAGCCCGGGACAGGGACACACCGGGGAGCTGTTTTTT. This sequence encodes CASSPGQGHTGELFF.

The chain joins TRBV7-9 to TRBJ2-7; D possibly corresponds to TRBD1 (6 bases). This CDR3 region has 16 residues. V lost 4 bases and J 1 base, leaving 17 bases between the germline ends. Germline lookup yields CDR1 SEHNR and CDR2 FQNEAQ (reference sequence). The CDR3 nucleotides read TGTGCCAGCAGCTCACCTAGACAGGCTACTTCCTACGAGCAGTACTTC. This codes for CASSSPRQATSYEQYF.

This CDR3 is CASGPPGASYNEQFF. CDR3 coding DNA: TGTGCTAGTGGTCCCCCGGGAGCGTCCTACAATGAGCAGTTCTTC. V usage is TRBV12-5 and J usage is TRBJ2-1, with D perhaps matching TRBD2 (6 bases). Between the trimmed V and J ends, which lost 5 bases and 1 base, there was a span of 12 bases. Germline V CDR1 and CDR2: LGHNT, FRNRAP. CDR3 length: 15 amino acids.

This chain links TRBV2 with TRBJ2-1; 8 bases line up with TRBD2. Germline loops: CDR1 SNHLY, CDR2 FYNNEI. The CDR3 is 16 residues long. V lost 2 bases, J lost 4 bases, and 7 bases stayed unmatched. The CDR3 DNA sequence: TGTGCCAGCAGTGAACACCCAGCGGGAGTTTACAATGAGCAGTTCTTC. Translated: CASSEHPAGVYNEQFF. Variable domain in full (rest from reference TRBV2 and TRBJ2-1): EPEVTQTPSHQVTQMGQEVILRCVPISNHLYFYWYRQILGQKVEFLVSFYNNEISEKSEIFDDQFSVERPDGSNFTLKIRSTKLEDSAMYFCASSEHPAGVYNEQFFGPGTRLTVL.

The sample holds one count of this clone. The chain joins TRBV2 to TRBJ1-4; D is undetermined. The CDR3 runs 14 residues. V lost 7 bases and J 8 bases, leaving 17 bases between the germline ends. Germline V gene data show CDR1 as SNHLY and CDR2 as FYNNEI. In DNA, the CDR3 is TGTGCCAGCACCTCGAGTAGTTCGCCCGAAAAACTGTTTTTT. It specifies CASTSSSSPEKLFF.

The rearrangement links TRBV7-2 to TRBJ1-2; D not certain. Germline-derived CDR1 and CDR2 are SGHTA and FQGNSA. The ends were cut back, 5 bases at V and 4 bases at J, with 11 bases in the middle. There are 13 residues in the CDR3. CDR3 amino acids: CASSPGGFYGYTF. In nucleotides, the CDR3 is TGTGCCAGCAGCCCCGGAGGGTTCTATGGCTACACCTTC. Filled out from reference TRBV7-2 and TRBJ1-2, the complete variable domain reads GAGVSQSPSNKVTEKGKDVELRCDPISGHTALYWYRQSLGQGLEFLIYFQGNSAPDKSGLPSDRFSAERTGGSVSTLTIQRTQQEDSAVYLCASSPGGFYGYTFGSGTRLTVV.

The rearrangement uses TRBV5-1 and TRBJ1-1, with D unresolved. This CDR3 is 16 amino acids long. Trimming pared 0 bases from V and 0 bases from J, leaving 12 bases between. Germline V CDR1 and CDR2: SGHRS, YFSETQ. The DNA for the CDR3 is TGCGCCAGCAGCTTGGTAAGGGTCGGAATGAACACTGAAGCTTTCTTT. This codes for CASSLVRVGMNTEAFF.